This entry lists 2 T cell receptor beta chains sequenced from one sample in a study of control samples from healthy donors and cancer patients. Measured with immunoSEQ multiplex PCR; TCRdb has only the in-frame clones, and not every one. The repertoire holds roughly 100,000 clones, roughly 94% seen once, with 2% to 2.5% in the top ten. Material: blood. Source of these receptors: a woman under 30 in good health.

The CDR3: CASRSGKLAKNIQYF. The CDR3, as DNA: TGTGCCAGCAGAAGCGGGAAATTAGCCAAAAACATTCAGTACTTC. This chain uses TRBV16 with TRBJ2-4; TRBD2 matches at 7 bases. V dropped 6 bases and J dropped 0; count of bases not matched to a gene: 5. CDR3 length: 15 residues. The germline V gene has CDR1 KGHSY and CDR2 FQNENV.

The J gene is TRBJ1-2, the V gene TRBV24-1, with TRBD1 as a possible D gene (5 bases). CDR3 length: 15 amino acids. Germline V gene lookup returns CDR1 KGHDR and CDR2 SFDVKD. V gave up 2 bases and J gave up 1 base, with 10 bases separating them. In DNA form, the CDR3 reads TGTGCCACCAGTGATTATGGGACTGTTAACTATGGCTACACCTTC. It encodes CATSDYGTVNYGYTF.